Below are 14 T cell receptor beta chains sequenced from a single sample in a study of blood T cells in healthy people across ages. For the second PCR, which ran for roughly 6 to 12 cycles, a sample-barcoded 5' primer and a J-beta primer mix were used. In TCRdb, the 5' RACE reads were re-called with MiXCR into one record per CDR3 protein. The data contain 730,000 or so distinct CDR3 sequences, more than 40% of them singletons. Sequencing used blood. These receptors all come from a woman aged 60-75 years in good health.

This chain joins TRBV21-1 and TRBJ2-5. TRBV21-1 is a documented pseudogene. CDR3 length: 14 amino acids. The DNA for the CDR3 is TGTGCCAGCAGCAAAGGCGGCGGACAAGAGACCCAGTACTTC. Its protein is CASSKGGGQETQYF.

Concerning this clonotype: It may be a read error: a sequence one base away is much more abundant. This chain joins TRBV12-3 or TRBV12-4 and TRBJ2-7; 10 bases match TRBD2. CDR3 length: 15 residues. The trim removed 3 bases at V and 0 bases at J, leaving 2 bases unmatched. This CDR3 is CASSFIAGGSYEQYF. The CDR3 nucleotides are TGTGCCAGCAGTTTCATAGCGGGAGGCTCCTACGAGCAGTACTTC.

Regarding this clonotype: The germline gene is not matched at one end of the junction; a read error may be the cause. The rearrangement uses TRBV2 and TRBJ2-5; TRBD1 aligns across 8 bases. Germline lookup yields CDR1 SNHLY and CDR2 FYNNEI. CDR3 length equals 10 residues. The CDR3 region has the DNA TGTGCCAACAGTGACAGGGGTGTGTACTTC. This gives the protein CANSDRGVYF. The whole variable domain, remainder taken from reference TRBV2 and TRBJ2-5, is EPEVTQTPSHQVTQMGQEVILRCVPISNHLYFYWYRQILGQKVEFLVSFYNNEISEKSEIFDDQFSVERPDGSNFTLKIRSTKLEDSAMYFCANSDRGVYFGPGTRLLVL.

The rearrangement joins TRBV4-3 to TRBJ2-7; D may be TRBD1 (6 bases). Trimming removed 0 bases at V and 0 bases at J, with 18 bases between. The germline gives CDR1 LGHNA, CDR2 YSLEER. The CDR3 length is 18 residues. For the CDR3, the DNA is TGCGCCAGCAGCCAAGATAGGGGCCAGGGGCTCTACTCCTACGAGCAGTACTTC. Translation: CASSQDRGQGLYSYEQYF.

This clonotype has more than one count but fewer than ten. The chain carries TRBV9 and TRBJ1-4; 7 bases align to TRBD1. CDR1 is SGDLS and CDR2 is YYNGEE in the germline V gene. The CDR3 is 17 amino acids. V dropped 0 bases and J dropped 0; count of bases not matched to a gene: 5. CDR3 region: CASSVGIGGATNEKLFF. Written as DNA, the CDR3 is TGTGCCAGCAGCGTAGGCATAGGGGGCGCAACTAATGAAAAACTGTTTTTT.

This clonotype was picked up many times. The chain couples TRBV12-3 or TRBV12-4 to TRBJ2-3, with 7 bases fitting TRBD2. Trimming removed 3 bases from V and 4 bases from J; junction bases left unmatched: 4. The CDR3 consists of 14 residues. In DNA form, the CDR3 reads TGTGCCAGCAGTTTCAGCGGGACCCCAGATACGCAGTATTTT. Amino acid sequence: CASSFSGTPDTQYF.

The CDR3 DNA reads as TGCAGTGCTAGAGATACGGCAGCCCAAGAGACCCAGTACTTC. This codes for CSARDTAAQETQYF. The chain has TRBV20-1 and TRBJ2-5, with unresolved D. The CDR3 totals 14 residues. V was clipped by 0 bases and J by 1 base, with 9 bases between them. Germline V gives CDR1 DFQATT, CDR2 SNEGSKA (reference sequence).

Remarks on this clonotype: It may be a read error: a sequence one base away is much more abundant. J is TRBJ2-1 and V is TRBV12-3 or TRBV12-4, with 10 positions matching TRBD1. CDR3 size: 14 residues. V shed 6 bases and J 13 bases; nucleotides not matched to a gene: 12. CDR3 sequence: CASRPGTGVETQFF. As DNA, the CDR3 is TGTGCCAGCAGGCCCGGGACAGGGGTTGAGACCCAGTTCTTC.

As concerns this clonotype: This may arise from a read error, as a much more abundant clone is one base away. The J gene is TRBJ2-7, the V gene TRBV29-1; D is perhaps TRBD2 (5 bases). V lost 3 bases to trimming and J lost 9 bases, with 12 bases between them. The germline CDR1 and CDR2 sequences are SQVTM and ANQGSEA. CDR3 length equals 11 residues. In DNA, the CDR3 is TGCAGCGTTGATGATCAGAGCGGGCAGTACTTC. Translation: CSVDDQSGQYF.

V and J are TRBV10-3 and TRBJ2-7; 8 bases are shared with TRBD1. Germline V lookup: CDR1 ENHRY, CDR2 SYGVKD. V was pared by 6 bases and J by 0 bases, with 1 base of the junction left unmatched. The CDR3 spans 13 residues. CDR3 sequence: CAISGTGSYEQYF. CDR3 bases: TGTGCCATCAGCGGGACAGGCTCCTACGAGCAGTACTTC.

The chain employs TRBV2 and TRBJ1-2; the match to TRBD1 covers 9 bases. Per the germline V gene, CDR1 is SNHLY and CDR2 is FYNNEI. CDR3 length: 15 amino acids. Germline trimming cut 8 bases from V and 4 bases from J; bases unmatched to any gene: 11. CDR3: CASDDPGTGSYGYTF. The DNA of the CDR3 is TGTGCCAGCGACGACCCCGGGACAGGGTCCTATGGCTACACCTTC.

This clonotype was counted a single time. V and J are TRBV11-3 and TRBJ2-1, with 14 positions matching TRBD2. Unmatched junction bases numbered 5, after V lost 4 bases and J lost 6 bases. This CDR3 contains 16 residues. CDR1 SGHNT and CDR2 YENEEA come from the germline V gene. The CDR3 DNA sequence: TGTGCCAGCAGCTCGTGGACTAGCGGGAGGCTCAATGAGCAGTTCTTC. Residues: CASSSWTSGRLNEQFF.

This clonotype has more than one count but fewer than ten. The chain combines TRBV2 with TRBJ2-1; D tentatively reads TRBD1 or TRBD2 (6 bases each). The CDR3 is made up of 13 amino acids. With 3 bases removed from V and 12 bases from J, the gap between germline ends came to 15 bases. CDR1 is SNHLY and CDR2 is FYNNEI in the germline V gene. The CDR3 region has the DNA TGTGCCAGCAGTGATCGAGGAGGAGGGGGGCAGTTCTTC. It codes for CASSDRGGGGQFF.

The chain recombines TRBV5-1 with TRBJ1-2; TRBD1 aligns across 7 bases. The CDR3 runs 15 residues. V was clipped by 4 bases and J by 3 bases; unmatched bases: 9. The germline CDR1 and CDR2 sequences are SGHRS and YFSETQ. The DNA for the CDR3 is TGCGCCAGCAGCAGTACAGGGGAATTGGACTATGGCTACACCTTC. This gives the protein CASSSTGELDYGYTF.